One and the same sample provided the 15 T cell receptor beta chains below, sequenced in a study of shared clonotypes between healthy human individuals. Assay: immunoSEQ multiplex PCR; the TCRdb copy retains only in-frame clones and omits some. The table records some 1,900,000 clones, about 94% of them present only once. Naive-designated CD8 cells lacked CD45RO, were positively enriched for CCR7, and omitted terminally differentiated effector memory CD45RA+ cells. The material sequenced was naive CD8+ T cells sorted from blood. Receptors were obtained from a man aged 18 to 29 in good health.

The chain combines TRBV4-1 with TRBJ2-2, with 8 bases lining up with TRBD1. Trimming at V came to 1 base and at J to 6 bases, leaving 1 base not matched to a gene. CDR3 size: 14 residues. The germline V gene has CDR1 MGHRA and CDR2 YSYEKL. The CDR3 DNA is TGCGCCAGCAGCCAAGCAGGGGGCCCCGGGGAGCTGTTTTTT. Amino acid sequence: CASSQAGGPGELFF.

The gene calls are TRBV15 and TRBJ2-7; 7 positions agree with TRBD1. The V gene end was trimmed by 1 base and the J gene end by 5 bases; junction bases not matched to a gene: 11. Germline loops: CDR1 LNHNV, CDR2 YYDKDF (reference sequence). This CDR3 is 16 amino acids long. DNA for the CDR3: TGTGCCACCAGCAGAGGCCCGACAGGGTTTCCTGACGAGCAGTACTTC. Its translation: CATSRGPTGFPDEQYF.

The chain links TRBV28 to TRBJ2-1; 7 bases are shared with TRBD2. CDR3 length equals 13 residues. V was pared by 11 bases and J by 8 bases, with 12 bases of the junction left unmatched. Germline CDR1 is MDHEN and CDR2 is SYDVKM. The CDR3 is CASWGSGVDEQFF. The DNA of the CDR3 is TGTGCCTCCTGGGGGAGCGGGGTAGATGAGCAGTTCTTC.

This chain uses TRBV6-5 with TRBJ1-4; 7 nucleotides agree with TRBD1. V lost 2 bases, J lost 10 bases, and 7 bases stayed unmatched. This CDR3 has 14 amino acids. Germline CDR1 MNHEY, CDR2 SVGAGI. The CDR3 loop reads CASSYPDRVGKLFF. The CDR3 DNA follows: TGTGCCAGCAGTTACCCCGACAGGGTCGGAAAACTGTTTTTT.

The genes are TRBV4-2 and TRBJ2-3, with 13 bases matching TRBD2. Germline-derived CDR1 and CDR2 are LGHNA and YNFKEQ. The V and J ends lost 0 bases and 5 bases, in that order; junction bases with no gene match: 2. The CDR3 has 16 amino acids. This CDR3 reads CASSQETSGRVDTQYF. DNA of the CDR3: TGTGCCAGCAGCCAAGAAACTAGCGGGAGGGTAGATACGCAGTATTTT.

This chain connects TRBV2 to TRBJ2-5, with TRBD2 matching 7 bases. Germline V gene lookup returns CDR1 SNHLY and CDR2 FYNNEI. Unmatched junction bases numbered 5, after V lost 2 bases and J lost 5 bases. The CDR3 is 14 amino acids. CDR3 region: CASSEMAGVETQYF. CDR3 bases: TGTGCCAGCAGTGAAATGGCGGGGGTTGAGACCCAGTACTTC.

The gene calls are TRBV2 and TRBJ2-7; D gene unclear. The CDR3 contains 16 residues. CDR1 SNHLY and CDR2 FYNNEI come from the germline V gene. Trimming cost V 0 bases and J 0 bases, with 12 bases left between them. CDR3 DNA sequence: TGTGCCAGCAGTGAAGCGACGCTGACGAGCTCCTACGAGCAGTACTTC. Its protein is CASSEATLTSSYEQYF.

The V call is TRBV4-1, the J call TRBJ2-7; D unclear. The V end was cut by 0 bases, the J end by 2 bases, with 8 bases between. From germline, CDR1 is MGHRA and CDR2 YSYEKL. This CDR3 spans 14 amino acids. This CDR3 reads CASSQDRYAYEQYF. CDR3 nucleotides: TGCGCCAGCAGCCAAGACAGGTATGCCTACGAGCAGTACTTC.

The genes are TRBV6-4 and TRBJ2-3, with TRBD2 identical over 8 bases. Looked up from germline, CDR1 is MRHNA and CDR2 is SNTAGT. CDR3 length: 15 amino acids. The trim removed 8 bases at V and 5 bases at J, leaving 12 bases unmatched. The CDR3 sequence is CASSVSRGGLDTQYF. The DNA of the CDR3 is TGTGCCAGCTCAGTATCCCGGGGGGGTCTAGATACGCAGTATTTT.

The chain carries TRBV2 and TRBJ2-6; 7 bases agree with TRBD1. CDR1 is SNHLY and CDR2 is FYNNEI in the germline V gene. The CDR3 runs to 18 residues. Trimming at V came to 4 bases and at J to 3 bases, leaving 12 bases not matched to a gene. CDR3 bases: TGTGCCAGCAGTGCCTATACAGGGGCCAGCTTTGGGGCCAACGTCCTGACTTTC. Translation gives CASSAYTGASFGANVLTF. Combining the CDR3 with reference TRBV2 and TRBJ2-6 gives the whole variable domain EPEVTQTPSHQVTQMGQEVILRCVPISNHLYFYWYRQILGQKVEFLVSFYNNEISEKSEIFDDQFSVERPDGSNFTLKIRSTKLEDSAMYFCASSAYTGASFGANVLTFGAGSRLTVL.

Here the CDR3 reads CSVGDGSSYEQYF. The CDR3 nucleotides are TGCAGCGTTGGGGACGGTAGCTCCTACGAGCAGTACTTC. This chain links TRBV29-1 with TRBJ2-7; D may be TRBD1 or TRBD2 (5 bases each). V lost 4 bases and J lost 0, with 10 bases in between. Germline V CDR1 and CDR2: SQVTM, ANQGSEA. The CDR3 sequence is 13 residues long.

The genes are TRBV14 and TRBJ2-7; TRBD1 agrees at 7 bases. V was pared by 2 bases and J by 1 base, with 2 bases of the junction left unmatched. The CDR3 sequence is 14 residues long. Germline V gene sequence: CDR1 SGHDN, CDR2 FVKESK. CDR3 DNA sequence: TGTGCCAGCAGCCAATGGGACAGATCCTACGAGCAGTACTTC. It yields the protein CASSQWDRSYEQYF.

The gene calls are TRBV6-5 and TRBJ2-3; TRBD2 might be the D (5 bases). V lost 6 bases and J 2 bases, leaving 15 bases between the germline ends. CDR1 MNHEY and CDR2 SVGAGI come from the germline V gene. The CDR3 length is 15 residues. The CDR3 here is CASRFGVGYTDTQYF. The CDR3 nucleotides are TGTGCCAGCAGGTTCGGGGTGGGCTACACAGATACGCAGTATTTT.

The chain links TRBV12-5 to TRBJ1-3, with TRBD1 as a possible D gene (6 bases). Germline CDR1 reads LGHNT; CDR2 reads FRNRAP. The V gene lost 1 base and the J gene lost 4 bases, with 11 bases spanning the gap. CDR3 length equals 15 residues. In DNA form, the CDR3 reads TGTGCTAGTGGTTTGGGGGCAGGGGAGGGAAACACCATATATTTT. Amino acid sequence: CASGLGAGEGNTIYF.

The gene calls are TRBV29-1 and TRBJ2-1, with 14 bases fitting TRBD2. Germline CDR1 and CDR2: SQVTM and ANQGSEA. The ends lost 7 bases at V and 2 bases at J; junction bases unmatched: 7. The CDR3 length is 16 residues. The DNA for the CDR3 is TGCAGCGCAGAGGGACTAGCGGGAGAGACCTACAATGAGCAGTTCTTC. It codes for CSAEGLAGETYNEQFF.